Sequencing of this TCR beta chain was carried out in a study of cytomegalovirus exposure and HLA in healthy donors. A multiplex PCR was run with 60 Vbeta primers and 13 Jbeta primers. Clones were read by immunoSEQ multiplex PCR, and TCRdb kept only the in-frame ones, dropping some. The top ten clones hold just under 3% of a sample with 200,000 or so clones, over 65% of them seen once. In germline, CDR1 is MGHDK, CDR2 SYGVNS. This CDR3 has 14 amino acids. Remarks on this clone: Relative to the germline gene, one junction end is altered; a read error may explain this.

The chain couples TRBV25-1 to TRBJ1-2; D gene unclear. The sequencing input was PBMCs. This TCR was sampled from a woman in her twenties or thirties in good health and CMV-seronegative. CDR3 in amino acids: CASSELFQNYGYPF. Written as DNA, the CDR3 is TGTGCCAGCAGTGAATTATTTCAAAACTATGGCTACCCCTTC.